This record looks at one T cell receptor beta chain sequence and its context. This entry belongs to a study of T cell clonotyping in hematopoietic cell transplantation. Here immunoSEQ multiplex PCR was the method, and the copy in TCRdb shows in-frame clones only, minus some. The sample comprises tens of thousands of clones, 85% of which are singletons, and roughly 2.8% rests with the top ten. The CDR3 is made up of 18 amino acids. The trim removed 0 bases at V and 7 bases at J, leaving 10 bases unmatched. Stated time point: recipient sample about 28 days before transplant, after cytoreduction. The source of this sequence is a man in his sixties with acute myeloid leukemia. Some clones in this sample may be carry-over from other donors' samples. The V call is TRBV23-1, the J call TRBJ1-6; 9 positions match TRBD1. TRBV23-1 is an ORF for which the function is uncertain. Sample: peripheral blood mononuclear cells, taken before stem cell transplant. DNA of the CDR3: TGCGCCAGCAGTCAATCCTCGCCCGGGACAGGGAGAAATTCACCCCTCCACTTT. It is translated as CASSQSSPGTGRNSPLHF.